Detailed here is one TCR beta chain. Its antigen is as yet unknown. TCRdb fed the 5' RACE reads into MiXCR, producing one record per CDR3 protein. The sample shows fewer than 40,000 distinct CDR3 sequences, about 10% of them seen only once. Germline CDR1 KGHSH, CDR2 LQKENI. V lost 4 bases and J lost 4, with 11 bases in between. The CDR3 covers 13 residues. The sample originates from a study of T-cell memory formation after mild COVID-19. Study results and limitations: Clones shrinking between day 15 and 85 showed a balanced CD4/CD8 split, and those that grew later tilted toward CD4+.

The receptor comes from a man aged 18 to 29 who had mild COVID-19 (a few samples of this study predate the infection). Cell type and time point are not known. The sequenced sample consisted of PBMCs or a T cell subset sorted from them (not recorded which). The V call is TRBV18, the J call TRBJ2-7; D unclear. The CDR3 reads CASSLQQEYEQYF. CDR3 nucleotide sequence: TGTGCCAGCTCACTCCAACAAGAATACGAGCAGTACTTC. The entire variable domain, with the rest obtained from reference TRBV18 and TRBJ2-7, is as follows: NAGVMQNPRHLVRRRGQEARLRCSPMKGHSHVYWYRQLPEEGLKFMVYLQKENIIDESGMPKERFSAEFPKEGPSILRIQQVVRGDSAAYFCASSLQQEYEQYFGPGTRLTVT.